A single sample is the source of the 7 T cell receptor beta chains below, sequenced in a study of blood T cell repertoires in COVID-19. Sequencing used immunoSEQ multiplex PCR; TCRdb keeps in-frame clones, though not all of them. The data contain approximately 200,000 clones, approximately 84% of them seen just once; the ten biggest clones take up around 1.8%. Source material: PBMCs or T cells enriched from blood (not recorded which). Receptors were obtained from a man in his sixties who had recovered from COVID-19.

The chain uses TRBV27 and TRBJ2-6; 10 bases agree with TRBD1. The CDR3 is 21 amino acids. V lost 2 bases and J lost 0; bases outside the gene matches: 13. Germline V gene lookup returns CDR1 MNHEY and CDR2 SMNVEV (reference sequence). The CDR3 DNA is TGTGCCAGCAGTTTAACTTTAGATCTCGGGACAGGGGTCTCTGGGGCCAACGTCCTGACTTTC. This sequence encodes CASSLTLDLGTGVSGANVLTF.

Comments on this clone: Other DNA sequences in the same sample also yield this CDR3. CDR3 sequence reads: CASSLSGSTDTQYF. The CDR3 nucleotides are TGCGCCAGCAGCCTCTCGGGGAGCACAGATACGCAGTATTTT. The chain joins TRBV5-1 to TRBJ2-3, with D possibly TRBD2 on 5 matching bases. The CDR3 is 14 residues long. Germline lookup yields CDR1 SGHRS and CDR2 YFSETQ. V shed 4 bases and J shed 0 bases, with 9 bases lying between them.

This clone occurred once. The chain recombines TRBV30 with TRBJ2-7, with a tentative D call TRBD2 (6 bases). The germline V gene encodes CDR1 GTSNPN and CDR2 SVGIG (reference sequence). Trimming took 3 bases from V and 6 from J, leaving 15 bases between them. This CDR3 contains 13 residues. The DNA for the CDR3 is TGTGCCTGGAGCCCCGGGAGCACCCCCGAGCAGTACTTC. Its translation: CAWSPGSTPEQYF.

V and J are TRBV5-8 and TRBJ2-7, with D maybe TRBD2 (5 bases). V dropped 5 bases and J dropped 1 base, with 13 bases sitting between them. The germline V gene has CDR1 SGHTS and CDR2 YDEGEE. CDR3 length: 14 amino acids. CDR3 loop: CASRYPGLSYEQYF. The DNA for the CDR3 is TGTGCCAGCAGGTACCCGGGGTTGTCCTACGAGCAGTACTTC. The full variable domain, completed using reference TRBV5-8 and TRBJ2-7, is EAGVTQSPTHLIKTRGQQATLRCSPISGHTSVYWYQQALGLGLQFLLWYDEGEERNRGNFPPRFSGRQFPNYSSELNVNALELEDSALYLCASRYPGLSYEQYFGPGTRLTVT.

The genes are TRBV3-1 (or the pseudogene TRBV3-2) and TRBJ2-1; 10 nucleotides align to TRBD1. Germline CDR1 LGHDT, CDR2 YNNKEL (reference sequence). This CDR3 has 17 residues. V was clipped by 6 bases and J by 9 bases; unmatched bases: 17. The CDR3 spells CASSRRKPGQGNSEQFF. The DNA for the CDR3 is TGTGCCAGCAGTCGCAGAAAGCCGGGACAGGGGAATTCTGAGCAGTTCTTC.

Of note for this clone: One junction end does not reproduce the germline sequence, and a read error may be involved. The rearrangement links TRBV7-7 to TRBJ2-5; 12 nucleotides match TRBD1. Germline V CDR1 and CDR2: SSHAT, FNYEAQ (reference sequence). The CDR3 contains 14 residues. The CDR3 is CASSPGTGGQTQYF. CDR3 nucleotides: TGTGCTAGCAGTCCCGGGACAGGGGGCCAGACCCAGTACTTC.

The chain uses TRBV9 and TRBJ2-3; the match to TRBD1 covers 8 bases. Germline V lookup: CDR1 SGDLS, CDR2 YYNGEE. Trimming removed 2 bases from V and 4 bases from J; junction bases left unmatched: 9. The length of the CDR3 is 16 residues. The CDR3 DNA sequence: TGTGCCAGCAGCGTTTACTTCGGACAGGGTTCAGATACGCAGTATTTT. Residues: CASSVYFGQGSDTQYF. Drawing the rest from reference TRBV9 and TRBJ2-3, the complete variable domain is DSGVTQTPKHLITATGQRVTLRCSPRSGDLSVYWYQQSLDQGLQFLIQYYNGEERAKGNILERFSAQQFPDLHSELNLSSLELGDSALYFCASSVYFGQGSDTQYFGPGTRLTVL.